This T cell receptor beta chain comes out of a study of regulatory T cells in long-lasting Graves disease. Study conclusions and caveats: Public clonotype sharing was higher in persistent than newly diagnosed patients. For persistent Graves' patients, TCR diversity was lower than for newly diagnosed ones.

Construction of TCR beta libraries relied on iRepertoire HTBI primers and on Arm-PCR targeting CDR3 regions. TCRdb reprocessed the multiplex PCR reads via MiXCR and lists one record per CDR3 protein. The repertoire holds 700,000 or so distinct CDR3 sequences, with around 32% as singletons. This sample's time point: persistent/refractory GD, antithyroid drugs over 5 years with positive TRAb. PBMC-extracted RNA yielded the TCR library. Each patient gave approximately 9.2 milliliters of EDTA-anticoagulated peripheral blood. CDR1 is SGHRS, CDR2 YFSETQ, per germline. V gave up 4 bases and J gave up 6 bases, with 19 bases separating them. The CDR3 is 15 residues long. This clonotype was detected a few times. Its antigen is currently unknown.

Specimen: peripheral blood mononuclear cells (PBMCs), collected when the disease was refractory, from a patient treated with antithyroid drugs. The receptor was isolated from a female donor with Graves disease. The chain couples TRBV5-1 to TRBJ1-2; tentatively, D is TRBD1 (6 bases). The CDR3, as DNA: TGCGCCAGCAGCATGGACAGTTTCCGGCTCGATGGCTACACCTTC. It encodes CASSMDSFRLDGYTF.